The rows below give T cell receptor beta chains drawn from one sample of a study of blood T cells in healthy people across ages. TCRdb re-called the 5' RACE reads with MiXCR, one entry per CDR3 protein. The sample has 1.5 million to 2 million distinct CDR3 sequences; around 48% are singletons. The sequenced sample was blood. The receptors shown here come from a woman aged 40 to 50 in good health. Each CDR3 is given with its conserved first and last residue. The D gene is left open where the match is weak. For some rows the clone size is stated as once, few or many, or as a class when expanded; others skip it.

V,size,J,D,length,DNA,CDR3
TRBV4-3,few,TRBJ2-1,NA,15,TGCGCCAGCAGCCAAGACTCGGCTAGCGTTGGTGAGCAGTTCTTC,CASSQDSASVGEQFF
TRBV11-2,NA,TRBJ2-2,TRBD2,18,TGTGCCAGCAGCCGCCGTGGTAGCGGGGAAACGAACACCGGGGAGCTGTTTTTT,CASSRRGSGETNTGELFF
TRBV6-5,NA,TRBJ1-2,NA,15,TGTGCCAGCAGTTACTCGCCGACAGGCTACTATGGCTACACCTTC,CASSYSPTGYYGYTF
TRBV7-2,NA,TRBJ1-4,TRBD1,17,TGTGCCAGCAGCTTACTCATACAGGGGGCACCTAATGAAAAACTGTTTTTT,CASSLLIQGAPNEKLFF
TRBV4-2,few,TRBJ2-7,NA,16,TGTGCCAGCAGCCAAGATCCGGCAGGGGACCCCTACGAGCAGTACTTC,CASSQDPAGDPYEQYF
TRBV4-2,many,TRBJ1-2,NA,12,TGTGCCAGCAGCCAAGCAGGGTACGGCTACACCTTC,CASSQAGYGYTF
TRBV7-2,NA,TRBJ2-7,NA,14,TGTGCCAGCAGCTTAGCGCCCCAGACCTACGAGCAGTACTTC,CASSLAPQTYEQYF
TRBV4-2,NA,TRBJ1-2,NA,15,TGTGCCAGCAGCCAAGGGCGTATCCCCGAGCGTGGCTACACCTTC,CASSQGRIPERGYTF
TRBV20-1,once,TRBJ2-1,NA,12,TGCAGTGCTAGTGCACTAGCAAGTGAGCAGTTCTTC,CSASALASEQFF
TRBV27,NA,TRBJ2-5,TRBD2,18,TGTGCCAGCAGTCACCTGGGCGGGGGTCCACCAACCCAAGAGACCCAGTACTTC,CASSHLGGGPPTQETQYF
TRBV3-1,NA,TRBJ2-1,NA,13,TGTGCCAGCAGCCAAGTTAAGGGAAATGAGCAGTTCTTC,CASSQVKGNEQFF
TRBV12-3/TRBV12-4,NA,TRBJ2-1,TRBD2,18,TGTGCCAGCAGTTTATTACGGACTAGCGGTCCTTGGGACAATGAGCAGTTCTTC,CASSLLRTSGPWDNEQFF
TRBV15,once,TRBJ1-6,TRBD1,14,TGTGCCACCAGCCCTCCGACAGGGTCTGGACCCCTCCACTTT,CATSPPTGSGPLHF
TRBV7-9,NA,TRBJ1-2,NA,15,TGTGCCAGCAGCCCAGCGGTCGGAGGCGGCTATGGCTACACCTTC,CASSPAVGGGYGYTF
TRBV7-2,NA,TRBJ2-3,NA,16,NA,CASSLGVAGGTDTQSF
TRBV7-2,NA,TRBJ1-2,NA,13,TGTGCCAGCAGCTTATTCGGGGAATCTGGCTACACCTTC,CASSLFGESGYTF
TRBV12-3/TRBV12-4,few,TRBJ2-7,NA,15,TGTGCCAGCAGTGACCCGGCGGGGCTCCCCTACGAGCAGTACTTC,CASSDPAGLPYEQYF
TRBV20-1,NA,TRBJ2-3,NA,13,TGCAGTGCTAGAGATCATGAAGTGGATACGCAGTATTTT,CSARDHEVDTQYF
TRBV7-8,few,TRBJ2-1,NA,15,TGTGCCAGCAGCTTACCGGGGAAAACGGGCAATGAGCAGTTCTTC,CASSLPGKTGNEQFF
TRBV6-1,NA,TRBJ2-5,NA,14,TGTGCCAGCAGTGAGGTTCAAACTCAAGAGACCCAGTACTTC,CASSEVQTQETQYF
TRBV7-9,NA,TRBJ2-1,TRBD1,15,TGTGCCAGCAGCTTCCCATGGACAGGGGGAAATGAGCAGTTCTTC,CASSFPWTGGNEQFF
TRBV6-2/TRBV6-3,NA,TRBJ2-3,NA,15,TGTGCCAGCAGTTCCGGGAGCACCCGCAGAGATACGCAGTATTTT,CASSSGSTRRDTQYF
TRBV20-1,NA,TRBJ1-1,NA,14,TGCAGTGAACAGTCCAGGCTGGGTTGGACTGAAGCTTTCTTT,CSEQSRLGWTEAFF
TRBV6-4,NA,TRBJ2-4,NA,17,TGTACCAGCAGTCTCCCTGATACAGGGTGGTCGAAAAACATTCAGTACTTC,CTSSLPDTGWSKNIQYF
TRBV24-1,NA,TRBJ2-5,NA,14,TGTGCCACCAGTGTAGCGGATAAGAGCGGGACCCAGTACTTC,CATSVADKSGTQYF
TRBV2,NA,TRBJ2-4,NA,12,TGTGCCAGCAGTGAAACGGGGAGCATTCAGTACTTC,CASSETGSIQYF
TRBV5-1,NA,TRBJ2-1,TRBD1,12,TGCGCCAGCAGCCTACAGGGGGTTGAGCAGTTCTTC,CASSLQGVEQFF
TRBV6-2/TRBV6-3,NA,TRBJ2-7,NA,13,TGTGCCGCTGCTCGAGCAGGCTCCTACGAGCAGTACTTC,CAAARAGSYEQYF
TRBV5-6,many,TRBJ2-5,TRBD2,16,TGTGCCAGCAGCCGCGGGGGGCTCTACCTAACAGAGACCCAGTACTTC,CASSRGGLYLTETQYF
TRBV6-5,NA,TRBJ2-1,NA,14,TGTGCCAGCAGTGATAGGCGGGGGCAAAATGAGCAGTTCTTC,CASSDRRGQNEQFF
TRBV20-1,NA,TRBJ2-7,NA,14,TGCAGTGCTAGAGATCTACCAGGCTTGGGGGAGCAGTACTTC,CSARDLPGLGEQYF
TRBV29-1,few,TRBJ1-1,NA,11,TGCAGCGTTGAAGATGGGACTGAAGCTTTCTTT,CSVEDGTEAFF
TRBV6-5,NA,TRBJ2-5,TRBD1,14,TGTGCCAGCAGTCACGGGACAGCACAAGAGACCCAGTACTTC,CASSHGTAQETQYF
TRBV7-2,NA,TRBJ1-2,TRBD1,16,TGTGCCAGCAGTCGTCCCGGGACAGGGGCGGACTATGGCTACACCTTC,CASSRPGTGADYGYTF
TRBV7-9,few,TRBJ2-5,NA,14,TGTGCCAGCAGCTACGGCAGGGGGGAAGAGACCCAGTACTTC,CASSYGRGEETQYF
TRBV12-3/TRBV12-4,NA,TRBJ2-1,TRBD2,18,TGTGCCAGCAGTTTAACGGGACTAGCGGGGGGGCCGGGCAATGAGCAGTTCTTC,CASSLTGLAGGPGNEQFF
TRBV13,NA,TRBJ2-1,TRBD2,21,TGTGCCAGCAGCTTATACGGGAAAGCAGACTCACTAGCGGGGGACTACAATGAGCAGTTCTTC,CASSLYGKADSLAGDYNEQFF
TRBV7-9,NA,TRBJ1-2,NA,11,TGTGCACAAGGGGGGGACTATGGCTACACCTTC,CAQGGDYGYTF
TRBV18,NA,TRBJ1-5,NA,16,TGTGCCAGCTCACGATCAGCGGACAGACCGAATCAGCCCCAGCATTTT,CASSRSADRPNQPQHF
TRBV9,few,TRBJ1-2,NA,12,TGTGCCAGCAGTAACAGGGCGTATGGCTACACCTTC,CASSNRAYGYTF
TRBV6-5,few,TRBJ1-6,TRBD1,15,TGTGCCAGCAGTGAGGACAGGGGGTTTAATTCACCCCTCCACTTT,CASSEDRGFNSPLHF
TRBV29-1,NA,TRBJ2-3,NA,12,TGCAGCGTTGTCCTAGCGACAAATACGCAGTATTTT,CSVVLATNTQYF
TRBV4-2,few,TRBJ1-2,TRBD1,17,TGTGCCAGCAGCCAATTAGGCGTCCAGGGGGCAAACTATGGCTACACCTTC,CASSQLGVQGANYGYTF
TRBV7-2,many,TRBJ2-5,NA,16,TGTGCCAGCAGCTCAGGGTGGGGGACTACAGGGGAGACCCAGTACTTC,CASSSGWGTTGETQYF
TRBV7-9,few,TRBJ2-4,NA,15,TGTGCCAGCAGCTTAGTTATCGGACAGAGATACATTCAGTACTTC,CASSLVIGQRYIQYF
TRBV6-2/TRBV6-3,NA,TRBJ2-7,NA,16,TGTGCCAGCAGTTACGCGGGCCTGCCTTACTCCTACGAGCAGTACTTC,CASSYAGLPYSYEQYF